This T cell receptor beta chain was recorded in a study of T-cell reconstitution after alpha-beta-depleted transplantation in children. In its sample, this clonotype was seen many times. The V and J ends lost 6 bases and 1 base respectively, with 9 bases between them. This CDR3 is 12 amino acids long. Germline V gene lookup returns CDR1 DFQATT and CDR2 SNEGSKA (reference sequence). Preparation of the TCRbeta library involved a method that used unique molecular identifiers. A single record per CDR3 protein comes from TCRdb applying MiXCR to the PCR reads. The sample has around 240,000 distinct CDR3 sequences, approximately 9.7% seen once.

This chain joins TRBV20-1 and TRBJ1-1; D is uncertain. The sequencing here drew on PBMCs from the stem cell graft donor, taken from the stem cell graft. The clonotype was recovered from a human donor who donated a stem cell graft to a child with SCID. The CDR3 region is CSASKGNTEAFF. The DNA of the CDR3 is TGCAGTGCCAGCAAGGGGAACACTGAAGCTTTCTTT.